The 28 T cell receptor beta chains listed next were all sequenced from one sample in a study of regulatory T cells in long-lasting Graves disease. Through Arm-PCR of CDR3 regions and iRepertoire HTBI primers, TCR beta libraries were built. TCRdb re-called the multiplex PCR reads with MiXCR, one entry per CDR3 protein. The sample has fewer than 450,000 distinct CDR3 sequences; 20% are singletons. Sample time point: persistent/refractory GD, antithyroid drugs over 5 years with positive TRAb. RNA extracted from PBMCs served as the sequencing template. Specimen: peripheral blood mononuclear cells (PBMCs), collected when the disease was refractory, from a patient treated with antithyroid drugs. The source of these receptors is a female donor with Graves disease.

This clonotype was seen many times. The V call is TRBV28, the J call TRBJ1-5; tentatively, D is TRBD1 (6 bases). Germline lookup yields CDR1 MDHEN and CDR2 SYDVKM. The CDR3 totals 15 residues. Trimming removed 8 bases from V and 3 bases from J, with 17 bases in between. For the CDR3, the DNA is TGTGCCAGCGTCTGGTCAGGGGCCCCCAATCAGCCCCAGCATTTT. Its protein is CASVWSGAPNQPQHF.

The CDR3 sequence is CASSLTGTSGLYEQYF. CDR3 nucleotide sequence: TGTGCCAGCAGTTTGACTGGGACTAGCGGGCTCTACGAGCAGTACTTC. The chain employs TRBV6-2 or TRBV6-3 and TRBJ2-7, with 12 bases aligning to TRBD2. The V and J ends lost 4 bases and 3 bases, in that order; junction bases with no gene match: 7. The CDR3 consists of 16 residues. Germline assignment: CDR1 MNHEY and CDR2 SVGEGT.

This clonotype was counted at least ten times. The V call is TRBV20-1, the J call TRBJ2-7; D call uncertain. V lost 3 bases, J lost 3 bases, and 12 bases lay in between. From germline, CDR1 is DFQATT and CDR2 SNEGSKA (reference sequence). The CDR3 covers 13 residues. CDR3 DNA: TGCAGTGCTAGTTCCAGCGTGGTCTACGAGCAGTACTTC. Its protein is CSASSSVVYEQYF.

This chain connects TRBV20-1 to TRBJ2-3; 7 nucleotides agree with TRBD2. Trimming took 1 base from V and 5 from J; bases not matched to a gene: 9. In germline, CDR1 is DFQATT, CDR2 SNEGSKA (reference sequence). The CDR3 extends over 15 amino acids. The CDR3 is CSARGVRENLDTQYF. Here the CDR3 DNA reads TGCAGTGCTAGAGGGGTGCGGGAGAATCTAGATACGCAGTATTTT.

This clonotype was counted many times. The V and J genes are TRBV12-5 and TRBJ1-4; D gene uncertain. Germline V gives CDR1 LGHNT, CDR2 FRNRAP. The CDR3 covers 12 residues. Trimming took off 2 bases at V and 8 bases at J, with 6 bases between the two ends. CDR3 residues: CASGLSPEKLFF. CDR3 nucleotides: TGTGCTAGTGGTTTGAGTCCGGAAAAACTGTTTTTT.

This clonotype was detected ten times or more. This sequence joins TRBV11-2 and TRBJ1-1; D is undetermined. The V end was cut by 7 bases, the J end by 5 bases, with 17 bases between. This CDR3 region has 14 residues. Germline assignment: CDR1 SGHAT and CDR2 FQNNGV. CDR3 protein: CASTINRATTEAFF. DNA for the CDR3: TGTGCCAGCACCATAAACCGGGCGACGACTGAAGCTTTCTTT.

The table lists this clonotype with many counts. This sequence joins TRBV12-3 or TRBV12-4 and TRBJ1-4, with D hard to call. The CDR3 loop spans 14 amino acids. V gave up 6 bases and J gave up 5 bases, with 13 bases separating them. The CDR3 DNA reads as TGTGCCAGCAGCCCGACTCGGTACAATGAAAAACTGTTTTTT. It specifies CASSPTRYNEKLFF.

This clonotype occurred a few times. The chain has TRBV27 and TRBJ1-4, with 9 positions matching TRBD1. Germline CDR1 reads MNHEY; CDR2 reads SMNVEV (reference sequence). With 0 bases clipped from V and 3 bases from J, the junction kept 8 bases outside the gene matches. This CDR3 comprises 18 residues. CDR3 region: CASSLSGTGYLANEKLFF. The DNA for the CDR3 is TGTGCCAGCAGTTTATCAGGGACAGGGTATCTGGCTAATGAAAAACTGTTTTTT.

In the case of this clonotype: A much larger clone lies one base from this, so it may be a read error. This sequence joins TRBV12-3 or TRBV12-4 and TRBJ2-2; TRBD1 might be the D (5 bases). This CDR3 spans 17 amino acids. The CDR3 DNA is TGTGCCAGCAGTTTGGGGCCCTCGACGGTGAACGCCGGGGAGCTGTTTTTT. This encodes CASSLGPSTVNAGELFF.

In the case of this clonotype: With a much larger clone just one base away, this may be a read error. The V gene is TRBV10-3, the J gene TRBJ2-2, with TRBD2 matching 8 bases. The CDR3 is 15 residues long. CDR1 is ENHRY and CDR2 is SYGVKD in the germline V gene. The CDR3, as DNA: TGTGCCACCAGTGGTAGCGGGATGAACACCGGGGAGCTGTTTTTT. Amino acid sequence: CATSGSGMNTGELFF.

This chain links TRBV7-9 with TRBJ2-2, with 9 bases identical to TRBD2. The germline CDR1 and CDR2 sequences are SEHNR and FQNEAQ (reference sequence). J gave up 4 bases and V 1 base, and 7 bases lay outside the gene matches. This CDR3 has 17 residues. CDR3 amino acids: CASSLEGPSGVTGELFF. The CDR3, as DNA: TGTGCCAGCAGCTTAGAAGGCCCTAGCGGGGTCACCGGGGAGCTGTTTTTT. The variable domain in full, with the rest retrieved from reference TRBV7-9 and TRBJ2-2, is DTGVSQNPRHKITKRGQNVTFRCDPISEHNRLYWYRQTLGQGPEFLTYFQNEAQLEKSRLLSDRFSAERPKGSFSTLEIQRTEQGDSAMYLCASSLEGPSGVTGELFFGEGSRLTVL.

This clonotype was recorded a few times. The rearrangement joins TRBV5-1 to TRBJ2-2; D might be TRBD2 (6 bases). Germline CDR1 reads SGHRS; CDR2 reads YFSETQ. The CDR3 has 15 residues. V was pared by 4 bases and J by 0 bases, with 10 bases between. As DNA, the CDR3 is TGCGCCAGCAGCGTTAGCGGAACGAACACCGGGGAGCTGTTTTTT. It yields the protein CASSVSGTNTGELFF.

The rearrangement uses TRBV12-3 or TRBV12-4 and TRBJ2-3; D unresolved. V was clipped by 7 bases and J by 4 bases, with 21 bases between them. The CDR3 consists of 16 residues. DNA for the CDR3: TGTGCCAGCACCCCCCCAAACTTCAGTGGGGCAGATACGCAGTATTTT. This encodes CASTPPNFSGADTQYF.

The chain combines TRBV30 with TRBJ2-5; TRBD1 aligns across 11 bases. Germline V lookup: CDR1 GTSNPN, CDR2 SVGIG (reference sequence). There are 15 residues in the CDR3. V shed 1 base and J 9 bases; nucleotides not matched to a gene: 10. CDR3 bases: TGTGCCTGGAGTGCCTGGACAGGGGGCCGGGAGGCCCAGTACTTC. Translation gives CAWSAWTGGREAQYF.

This clonotype was counted ten times or more. The chain joins TRBV11-2 to TRBJ2-7; either TRBD1 or TRBD2 may supply D (5 bases each). Per germline, CDR1 SGHAT and CDR2 FQNNGV. This CDR3 has 13 amino acids. Trimming stripped 8 bases from V and 7 bases from J, with 18 bases between. The CDR3 loop is CASVSGTLGEQYF. CDR3 in DNA: TGTGCCAGCGTCTCCGGGACCCTCGGAGAGCAGTACTTC.

V is TRBV7-9 and J is TRBJ2-5, with TRBD1 identical over 8 bases. CDR1 and CDR2 (germline): SEHNR, FQNEAQ (reference sequence). The CDR3 spans 17 residues. Trimming took 4 bases from V and 5 from J; bases not matched to a gene: 15. CDR3 nucleotide sequence: TGTGCCAGCAGCTCGCTAAGACGGACAGGGTTGAGTGAGACCCAGTACTTC. The encoded protein is CASSSLRRTGLSETQYF.

In this sample, this clonotype turned up many times. The chain links TRBV28 to TRBJ1-2, with a tentative D call TRBD1 (6 bases). With 3 bases removed from V and 5 bases from J, the gap between germline ends came to 13 bases. There are 14 residues in the CDR3. CDR1 and CDR2 from the germline V gene are MDHEN and SYDVKM. The CDR3 reads CASSFPLGTYGYTF. CDR3 in DNA: TGTGCCAGCAGTTTCCCGCTCGGGACATATGGCTACACCTTC.

The J gene is TRBJ1-1, the V gene TRBV7-9, with D possibly matching TRBD1 (6 bases). Per germline, CDR1 SEHNR and CDR2 FQNEAQ (reference sequence). The V end was cut by 7 bases, the J end by 3 bases, with 18 bases between. This CDR3 is 15 amino acids long. The CDR3 is CASIMIKAGDTEAFF. In DNA form, the CDR3 reads TGTGCCAGCATCATGATTAAGGCAGGGGACACTGAAGCTTTCTTT.

This clonotype was seen at least ten times. V is TRBV7-2 and J is TRBJ1-4, with TRBD1 matching 9 bases. CDR3 length: 13 residues. The trim removed 3 bases at V and 12 bases at J, leaving 5 bases unmatched. The germline CDR1 and CDR2 sequences are SGHTA and FQGNSA. In DNA form, the CDR3 reads TGTGCCAGCAGCTTCAAACAGGGGGCTGAACTGTTTTTT. Translation: CASSFKQGAELFF.

The V and J genes are TRBV25-1 and TRBJ1-1, with unresolved D. CDR1 and CDR2 (germline): MGHDK, SYGVNS. The CDR3 has 15 residues. V was trimmed by 1 base and J by 9 bases, leaving 18 bases between them. The CDR3 here is CASSESVDPPRKAFF. For the CDR3, the DNA is TGTGCCAGCAGTGAATCAGTAGACCCCCCGAGAAAAGCTTTCTTT.

This clonotype has ten or more counts. The J gene is TRBJ2-7, the V gene TRBV30; D may be TRBD1 (5 bases). The germline V gene encodes CDR1 GTSNPN and CDR2 SVGIG (reference sequence). Trimming removed 2 bases at V and 2 bases at J, with 7 bases between. The CDR3 spans 12 residues. The CDR3 DNA sequence: TGTGCCTGGAGTAGACAGACCTACGAGCAGTACTTC. As protein: CAWSRQTYEQYF.

This clonotype has just a few counts. The chain has TRBV20-1 and TRBJ2-7, with 7 bases fitting TRBD1. The germline V gene encodes CDR1 DFQATT and CDR2 SNEGSKA (reference sequence). V gave up 5 bases and J gave up 2 bases; unmatched junction bases: 12. This CDR3 contains 15 residues. The CDR3 loop reads CSAAPGDRLTYEQYF. The CDR3 DNA sequence: TGCAGTGCTGCCCCCGGGGACAGATTAACCTACGAGCAGTACTTC.

At least ten counts were recorded for this clonotype. The V and J genes are TRBV7-2 and TRBJ2-7; 8 nucleotides line up with TRBD1. The junction had 4 bases not matched to a gene; V was cut back by 5 bases and J by 1 base. The CDR3 consists of 14 residues. Germline V gene sequence: CDR1 SGHTA, CDR2 FQGNSA. The CDR3 sequence is CASSTWTGSYEQYF. CDR3 coding DNA: TGTGCCAGCAGCACCTGGACAGGGTCCTACGAGCAGTACTTC.

The sample holds many counts of this clonotype. This chain joins TRBV28 and TRBJ2-4; TRBD2 might be the D (6 bases). V was pared by 3 bases and J by 6 bases, with 6 bases between. The CDR3 sequence is 12 residues long. Germline CDR1 and CDR2: MDHEN and SYDVKM. Written as DNA, the CDR3 is TGTGCCAGCAGTTTGGGGGGAAACATTCAGTACTTC. This codes for CASSLGGNIQYF. Full variable domain (rest looked up from reference TRBV28 and TRBJ2-4): DVKVTQSSRYLVKRTGEKVFLECVQDMDHENMFWYRQDPGLGLRLIYFSYDVKMKEKGDIPEGYSVSREKKERFSLILESASTNQTSMYLCASSLGGNIQYFGAGTRLSVL.

This clonotype was seen ten or more times. The chain uses TRBV6-2 or TRBV6-3 and TRBJ2-5; 9 nucleotides match TRBD2. CDR1 is MNHEY, CDR2 SVGEGT, per germline. The CDR3 has 15 amino acids. V lost 2 bases and J lost 4; bases outside the gene matches: 5. The CDR3 loop reads CASSYASGIGETQYF. The CDR3, as DNA: TGTGCCAGCAGTTACGCTAGCGGGATTGGAGAGACCCAGTACTTC.

This clonotype has at least ten counts. The chain is built from TRBV28 and TRBJ2-5, with 9 bases fitting TRBD2. The CDR3 contains 15 residues. V was pared by 1 base and J by 5 bases, with 5 bases of the junction left unmatched. The V gene's germline CDR1 is MDHEN and CDR2 SYDVKM. The CDR3, as DNA: TGTGCCAGCAGTTTATTAGCGGGAGACGGTGAGACCCAGTACTTC. This encodes CASSLLAGDGETQYF.

The chain uses TRBV11-1 and TRBJ2-1; 7 bases are shared with TRBD2. Germline V gene sequence: CDR1 SGHAT, CDR2 FQDESV (reference sequence). The V and J ends lost 3 bases and 0 bases, in that order; junction bases with no gene match: 2. This CDR3 region has 15 residues. CDR3: CASSFSSGSYNEQFF. CDR3 nucleotide sequence: TGTGCCAGCAGCTTTTCTAGCGGCTCCTACAATGAGCAGTTCTTC.

This clonotype was picked up a small number of times. This rearrangement joins TRBV7-9 to TRBJ1-2; TRBD1 matches 7 bases. Germline assignment: CDR1 SEHNR and CDR2 FQNEAQ (reference sequence). With 3 bases clipped from V and 8 bases from J, the junction kept 12 bases outside the gene matches. This CDR3 comprises 15 residues. CDR3 sequence (DNA): TGTGCCAGCAGCTTTGGTCAGGGGGACAATAACGGCTACACCTTC. Protein: CASSFGQGDNNGYTF.